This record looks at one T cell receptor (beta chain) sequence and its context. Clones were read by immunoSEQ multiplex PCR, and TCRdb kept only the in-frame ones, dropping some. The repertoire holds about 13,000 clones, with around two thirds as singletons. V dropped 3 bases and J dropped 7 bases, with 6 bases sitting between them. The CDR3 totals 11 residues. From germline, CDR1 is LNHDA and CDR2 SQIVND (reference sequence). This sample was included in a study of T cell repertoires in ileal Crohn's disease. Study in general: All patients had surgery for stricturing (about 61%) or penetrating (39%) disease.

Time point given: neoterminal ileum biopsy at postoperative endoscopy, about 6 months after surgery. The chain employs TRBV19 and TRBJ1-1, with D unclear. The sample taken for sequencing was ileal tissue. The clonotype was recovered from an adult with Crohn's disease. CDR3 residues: CASSMDREAFF. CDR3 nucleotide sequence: TGTGCCAGTAGTATGGACCGTGAAGCTTTCTTT.